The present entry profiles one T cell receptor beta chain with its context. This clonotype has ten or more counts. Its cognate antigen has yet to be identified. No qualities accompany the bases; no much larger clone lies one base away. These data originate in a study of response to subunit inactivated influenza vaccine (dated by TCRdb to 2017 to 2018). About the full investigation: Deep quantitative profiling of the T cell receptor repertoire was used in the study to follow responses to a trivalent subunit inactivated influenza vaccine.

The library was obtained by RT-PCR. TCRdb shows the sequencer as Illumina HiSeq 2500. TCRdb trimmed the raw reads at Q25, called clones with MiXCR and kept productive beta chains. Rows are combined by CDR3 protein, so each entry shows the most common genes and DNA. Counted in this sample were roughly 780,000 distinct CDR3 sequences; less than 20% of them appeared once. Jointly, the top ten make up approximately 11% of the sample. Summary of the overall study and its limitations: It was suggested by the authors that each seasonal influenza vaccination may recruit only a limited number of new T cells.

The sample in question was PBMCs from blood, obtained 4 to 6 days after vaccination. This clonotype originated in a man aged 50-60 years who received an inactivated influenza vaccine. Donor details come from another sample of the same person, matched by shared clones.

The CDR3 region reads CASSGSGNIQYF. The DNA is as follows: TGTGCCAGCTCCGGGAGTGGAAACATTCAGTACTTC. This chain joins TRBV12-3 or TRBV12-4 to TRBJ2-4; the D gene is possibly TRBD2, with 6 bases matching. The trim is 8 bases for V and 6 bases for J, with a gap of 11 bases between the germline ends. Reading from cysteine to phenylalanine, the CDR3 counts 12 amino acids. Only CDR3 DNA remains: 36 bases, in frame from the first base.